This T cell receptor beta chain was documented in a study of T cells in Graves' hyperthyroidism and ophthalmopathy. Overall study context: Peripheral blood was drawn at first diagnosis, prior to all treatment.

This clonotype occurred many times. Its target is unknown. The investigators amplified TCR beta CDR3 regions from RNA transcripts. When the TCR CDR3 underwent first-round RT-PCR, the HTBI primer set was used. TCRdb re-called the multiplex PCR reads through MiXCR, storing one row per CDR3 protein. This sample yields almost 600,000 distinct CDR3 sequences, of which approximately 13% are seen a single time; 5.5% to 7.5% belongs to the top ten. For the diagnoses, clinical symptoms, serum thyroxine and TRAb, thyroid ultrasound and orbital computed tomography were used. Fresh peripheral blood, 8 to 10 ml, was the source of the PBMCs. Regarding the study as a whole: Ophthalmopathy got predicted by the model a median roughly six months before its onset.

This CDR3 is built from 16 residues. Trimming cost V 2 bases and J 5 bases, with 17 bases left between them. Sequenced: blood. The TCR comes from a woman aged 25 to 39 with Graves' hyperthyroidism that later progressed to Graves' ophthalmopathy. This chain links TRBV12-3 or TRBV12-4 with TRBJ2-3; either TRBD1 or TRBD2 may supply D (6 bases each). The CDR3 bases are TGTGCCAGCAGTTTAAAGGGGGGCATGGGAGTAGATACGCAGTATTTT. Translating it yields CASSLKGGMGVDTQYF.